The clone carrying this T cell receptor (beta chain) was picked up a small number of times. Antigen specificity is unknown. This entry is derived from a study of identical twins. Points from the study as a whole: Compared with unrelated sharing, twin-shared out-of-frame alpha sequences had more low-probability sequences.

TCRdb re-analysed the 5' RACE reads in MiXCR, keeping a single row per CDR3 protein. The sample contains some 690,000 distinct CDR3 sequences, 21% of which appear only once. This CDR3 comprises 12 residues. Per germline, CDR1 GTSNPN and CDR2 SVGIG (reference sequence). V was clipped by 2 bases and J by 6 bases, with 10 bases between them. The same specimen was also included in a second study, on T cells expressing NK-cell markers. From that paper: Among eight sequenced donors, seven carried HCMV seropositivity while one was seronegative. Each of a handful of donors carried dominant NKG2C+ clonotypes accounting for about 1.0-8% of CD8+ T cells.

V gene TRBV30 combines with J gene TRBJ1-1; D ambiguous. This receptor was identified in a woman between 18 and 29 years old in good health. Sequences were obtained from PBMCs. The CDR3 nucleotides read TGTGCCTGGAGTCATTCAAGGGCTGAAGCTTTCTTT. The encoded protein is CAWSHSRAEAFF.